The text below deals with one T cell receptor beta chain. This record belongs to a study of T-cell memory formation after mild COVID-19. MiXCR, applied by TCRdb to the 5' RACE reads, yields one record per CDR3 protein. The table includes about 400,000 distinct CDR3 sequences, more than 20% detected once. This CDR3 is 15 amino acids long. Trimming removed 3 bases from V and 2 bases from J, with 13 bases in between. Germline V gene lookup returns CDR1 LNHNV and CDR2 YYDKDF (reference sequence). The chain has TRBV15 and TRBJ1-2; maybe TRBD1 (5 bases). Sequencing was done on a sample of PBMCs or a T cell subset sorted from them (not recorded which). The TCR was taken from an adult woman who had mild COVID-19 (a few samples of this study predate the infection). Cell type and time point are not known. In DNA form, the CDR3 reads TGTGCCACCAGCAGTCCCCAGACAGAAAACTATGGCTACACCTTC. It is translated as CATSSPQTENYGYTF.